This TCR beta chain appears in the sequencing data of a study of blood T cell repertoires in COVID-19. Study overall: Samples of COVID-19 (acute and convalescent) were obtained from the United States, Italy and Spain. In each case, the material was cDNA or gDNA derived from T cells, B-cell-depleted T cells, or PBMCs.

Deletions cut 5 bases from V and 6 bases from J, with 19 bases between. The CDR3 runs 15 residues. Looked up from germline, CDR1 is SGHTA and CDR2 is FQGNSA. Per the study methods: Reference gene primers were amplified, and this amplification served to estimate nucleated cell counts. Using immunoSEQ multiplex PCR, the repertoire was profiled, and TCRdb retains in-frame clones only, with some absent. V and J calls and clone size follow that table, whereas D and trimming were derived from the DNA. The sample has 280,000 or so clones, about 83% seen once. Sequencing input: peripheral blood. The rearrangement links TRBV7-2 to TRBJ1-2; possible D gene TRBD1, 5 bases. The clonotype originates from a woman aged 50 to 60 who had recovered from COVID-19. The CDR3 region has the DNA TGTGCCAGCAGCACCGGGACGGGAGATGTAAATGGCTACACCTTC. Protein: CASSTGTGDVNGYTF.